This T cell receptor (beta chain) was captured by sequencing in a study of blood T cell repertoires in COVID-19. Libraries were prepared by immunoSEQ multiplex PCR; TCRdb keeps only in-frame clonotypes and omits some of them. The sample yields about 150,000 clones, around 83% seen once. The CDR3 spans 15 residues. Germline CDR1 is SGHTA and CDR2 is FQGNSA. V lost 4 bases and J lost 8, with 15 bases in between. V usage is TRBV7-2 and J usage is TRBJ1-6; a weak D match, TRBD1 (6 bases). The clonotype comes from a man in his 70s who had recovered from COVID-19. The sequenced material came from peripheral blood. The CDR3 nucleotides read TGTGCCAGCAGCTATCTACAGGGAAGGGATTCACCCCTCCACTTT. Translated, it gives CASSYLQGRDSPLHF.